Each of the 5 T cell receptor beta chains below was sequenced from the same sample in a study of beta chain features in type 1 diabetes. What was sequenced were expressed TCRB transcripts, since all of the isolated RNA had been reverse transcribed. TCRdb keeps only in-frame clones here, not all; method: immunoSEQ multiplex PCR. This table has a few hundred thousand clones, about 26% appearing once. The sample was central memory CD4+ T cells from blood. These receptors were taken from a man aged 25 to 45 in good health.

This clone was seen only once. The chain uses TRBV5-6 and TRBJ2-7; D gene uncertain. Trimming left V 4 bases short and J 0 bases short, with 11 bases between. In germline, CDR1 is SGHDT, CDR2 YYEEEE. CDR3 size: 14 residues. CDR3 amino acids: CASSRAPSSYEQYF. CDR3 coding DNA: TGTGCCAGCAGCCGTGCCCCTAGCTCCTACGAGCAGTACTTC.

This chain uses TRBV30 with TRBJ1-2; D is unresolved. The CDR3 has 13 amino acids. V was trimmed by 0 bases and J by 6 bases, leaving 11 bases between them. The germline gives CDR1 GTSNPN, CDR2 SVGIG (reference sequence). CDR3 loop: CAWSVMSTDGYTF. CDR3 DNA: TGTGCCTGGAGTGTAATGTCAACCGATGGCTACACCTTC.

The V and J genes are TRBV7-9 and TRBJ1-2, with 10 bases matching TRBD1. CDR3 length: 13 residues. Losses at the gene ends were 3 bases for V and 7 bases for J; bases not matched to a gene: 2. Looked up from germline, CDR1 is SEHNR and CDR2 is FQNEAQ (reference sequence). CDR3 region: CASSFRDRGGYTF. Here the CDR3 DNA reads TGTGCCAGCAGCTTCCGGGACAGGGGTGGCTACACCTTC. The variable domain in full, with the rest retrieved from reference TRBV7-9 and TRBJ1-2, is DTGVSQNPRHKITKRGQNVTFRCDPISEHNRLYWYRQTLGQGPEFLTYFQNEAQLEKSRLLSDRFSAERPKGSFSTLEIQRTEQGDSAMYLCASSFRDRGGYTFGSGTRLTVV.

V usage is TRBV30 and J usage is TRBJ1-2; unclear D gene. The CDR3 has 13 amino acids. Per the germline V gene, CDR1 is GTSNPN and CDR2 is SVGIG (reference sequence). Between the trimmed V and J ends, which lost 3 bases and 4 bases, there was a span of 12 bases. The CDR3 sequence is CAWREPGSYGYTF. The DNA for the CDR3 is TGTGCCTGGAGGGAGCCCGGTTCCTATGGCTACACCTTC. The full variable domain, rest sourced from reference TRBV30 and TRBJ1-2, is SQTIHQWPATLVQPVGSPLSLECTVEGTSNPNLYWYRQAAGRGLQLLFYSVGIGQISSEVPQNLSASRPQDRQFILSSKKLLLSDSGFYLCAWREPGSYGYTFGSGTRLTVV.

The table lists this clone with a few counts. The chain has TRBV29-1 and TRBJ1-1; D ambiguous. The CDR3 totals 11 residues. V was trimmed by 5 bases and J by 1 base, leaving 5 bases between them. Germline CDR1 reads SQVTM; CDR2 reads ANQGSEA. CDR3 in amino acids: CSVYQNTEAFF. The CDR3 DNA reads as TGCAGCGTTTATCAGAACACTGAAGCTTTCTTT.